In its sample, the clone carrying this T cell receptor beta chain was seen many times. No antigen is known for it. Source material for PBMCs was about 10 ml fresh peripheral blood. The source of the sample is a study of T cells in Graves' hyperthyroidism and ophthalmopathy. Study-level background: Sampling of peripheral blood happened at initial diagnosis, prior to any treatment. Study outcomes and limitations: Separation of ophthalmopathy from stable hyperthyroidism was achieved by a 13 V-J model. Progression to ophthalmopathy was predicted a median of roughly 6.8 months early.

What was amplified from RNA transcripts were TCR beta CDR3 regions. The TCR CDR3 was amplified in a first-round RT-PCR using the HTBI primer set. TCRdb passed the multiplex PCR reads through MiXCR, listing each CDR3 protein once. This table has some 300,000 distinct CDR3 sequences, roughly 19% appearing once. The sample taken for sequencing was blood. This receptor was taken from a man aged 50-60 years with Graves' ophthalmopathy.

As DNA, the CDR3 is TGCAGTAGGGGGGGGACCCAGTACTTC. Translation: CSRGGTQYF. V and J are TRBV20-1 and TRBJ2-5, with a weak D call TRBD2 (7 bases). Germline CDR1 reads DFQATT; CDR2 reads SNEGSKA (reference sequence). V lost 8 bases, J lost 7 bases, and 8 bases lay in between. The CDR3 consists of 9 residues.